This is a list of T cell receptor beta chains from one sample in a study of response to subunit inactivated influenza vaccine. One entry per CDR3 protein, called by TCRdb with MiXCR from the RT-PCR reads. The table shows 490,000 or so distinct CDR3 sequences, with approximately 7.1% occurring only once. The source material was PBMCs from blood, sampled around 25 months after vaccination. The receptors come from a man between 50 and 70 years old who received an inactivated influenza vaccine. CDR3s include the opening cysteine and the closing phenylalanine or tryptophan. A D gene is named only where the DNA matches it firmly. Expanded clones get a size class; other rows say once, few or many, or leave the size out.

v_call,j_call,clone_size,d_call,cdr3_nt,cdr3_aa
TRBV25-1,TRBJ2-7,NA,NA,TGTGCCAGCAGTGTGAACCCTACCCACGAGCAGTACTTC,CASSVNPTHEQYF
TRBV7-2,TRBJ1-1,many,NA,TGTGCCAGCAGCTTAGTTGGCCTCAGGAACACTGAAGCTTTCTTT,CASSLVGLRNTEAFF
TRBV12-3/TRBV12-4,TRBJ1-6,many,NA,TGTGCCAGCAGTGGGGACAATTCACCCCTCCACTTT,CASSGDNSPLHF
TRBV5-1,TRBJ2-1,many,NA,TGCGCCAGCAGCTTGGACTTGGGATTTACGACCAATGAGCAGTTCTTC,CASSLDLGFTTNEQFF
TRBV5-1,TRBJ2-3,many,NA,TGCGCCAGCAGCTTGAAGGGGCCCAGCACAGATACGCAGTATTTT,CASSLKGPSTDTQYF
TRBV7-8,TRBJ1-2,few,NA,TGTGCCAGCAGCTACAGTGAAGCTAACTATGGCTACACCTTC,CASSYSEANYGYTF
TRBV3-1,TRBJ2-1,many,TRBD1,TGTGCCAGCAGCCAACCCGGGACAGGGGTCAATGAGCAGTTCTTC,CASSQPGTGVNEQFF
TRBV12-3/TRBV12-4,TRBJ2-5,many,NA,TGTGCCAGCAGTTACAGGGCCCCTAGCCAAGAGACCCAGTACTTC,CASSYRAPSQETQYF
TRBV20-1,TRBJ2-5,NA,TRBD2,TGCAGTGCTACCAGACTAGCGGGAGTAGAGACCCAGTACTTC,CSATRLAGVETQYF
TRBV12-3/TRBV12-4,TRBJ1-5,many,NA,TGTGCCAGCAGTGGGACCGCAAGCAATCAGCCCCAGCATTTT,CASSGTASNQPQHF
TRBV20-1,TRBJ2-2,few,TRBD1,TGCAGTGCTAGAGCTTTTCCGGGACAGGGATACGGGGAGCTGTTTTTT,CSARAFPGQGYGELFF